This T cell receptor (beta chain) was observed in a study of somatic mutations in cytotoxic T cells in rheumatoid arthritis. In its sample, this clone was seen once. What it binds is not known. Whole-study results and caveats: Over 20% of CD8+ cells belonged to the largest CD8+ clone in about an eighth of the roughly 60 patients.

V trimming: 2 bases; J trimming: 4 bases; junction bases outside the gene matches: 5. Germline CDR1 MNHEY, CDR2 SVGAGI. This CDR3 is 16 amino acids long. TCRdb's copy holds only in-frame clones and misses some; the assay was immunoSEQ multiplex PCR. The sample includes about 2,800 clones, approximately 61% of them seen just once. This chain connects TRBV6-5 to TRBJ2-4; 10 bases agree with TRBD1. The source is a woman younger than 35 with rheumatoid arthritis. Input material: CD8+ T cells sorted from synovial fluid. In nucleotides, the CDR3 is TGTGCCAGCAGTTACCGGGGACAGGGGACAAAAAACATTCAGTACTTC. Protein sequence: CASSYRGQGTKNIQYF.